This TCR beta chain was sequenced for a study of CD8+CD57+ T cells in acquired aplastic anemia. On the study more broadly: Sorted cells (CD4+ and CD8+) yielded DNA amounts that averaged around 3.1 ug. Healthy CD8+ samples averaged about 11.0 million reads. General study findings and limits: Patients and controls turned out to have around 29 CD8+ CDR3 sequences in common. Controls and patients did not differ significantly in CD8+ Simpson's diversity.

Trimming removed 2 bases at V and 5 bases at J, with 12 bases between. Germline values: CDR1 SGHRS, CDR2 YFSETQ. This CDR3 is built from 14 residues. CDR3 and TCR beta VDJ profiling relied on genomic DNA as the template. TCRdb re-called the reads with MiXCR, one entry per CDR3 protein. The sample carries about 180,000 distinct CDR3 sequences, less than 55% recorded once. Turning to this clonotype: Its antigen remains unidentified.

The receptor was derived from a human donor in good health. The sequencing sample was made of sorted CD4+, CD8+, or CD8+CD57+ T cells (not recorded which) from PBMCs. The rearrangement links TRBV5-1 to TRBJ2-3; D remains ambiguous. CDR3 loop: CASSFAEWGDTQYF. The CDR3 coding sequence is TGCGCCAGCAGCTTTGCTGAGTGGGGAGATACGCAGTATTTT.